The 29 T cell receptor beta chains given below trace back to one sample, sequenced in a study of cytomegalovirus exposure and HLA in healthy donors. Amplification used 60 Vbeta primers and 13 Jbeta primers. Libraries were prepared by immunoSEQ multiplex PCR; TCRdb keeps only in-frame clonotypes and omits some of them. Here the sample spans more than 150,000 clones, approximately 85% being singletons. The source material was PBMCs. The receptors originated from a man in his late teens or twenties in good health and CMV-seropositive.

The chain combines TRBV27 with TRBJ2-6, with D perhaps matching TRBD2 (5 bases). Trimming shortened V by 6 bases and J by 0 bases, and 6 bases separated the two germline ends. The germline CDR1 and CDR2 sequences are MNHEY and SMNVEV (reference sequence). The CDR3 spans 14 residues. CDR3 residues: CASRGSSGANVLTF. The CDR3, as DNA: TGTGCCAGCAGGGGGAGCTCTGGGGCCAACGTCCTGACTTTC.

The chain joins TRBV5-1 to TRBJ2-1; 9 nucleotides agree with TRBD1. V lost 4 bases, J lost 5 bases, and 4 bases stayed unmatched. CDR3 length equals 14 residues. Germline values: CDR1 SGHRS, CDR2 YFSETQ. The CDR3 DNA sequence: TGCGCCAGCAGCATGGGACAGGGCGACAATGAGCAGTTCTTC. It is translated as CASSMGQGDNEQFF.

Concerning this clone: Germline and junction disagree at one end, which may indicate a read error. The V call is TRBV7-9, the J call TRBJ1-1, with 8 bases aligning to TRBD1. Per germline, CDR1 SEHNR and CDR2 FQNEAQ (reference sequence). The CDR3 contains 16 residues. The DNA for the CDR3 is TGTTCCAGCAGCTTAGACCCAGGGGGCGCAGCCACTGAAGCTTTCTTT. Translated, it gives CSSSLDPGGAATEAFF.

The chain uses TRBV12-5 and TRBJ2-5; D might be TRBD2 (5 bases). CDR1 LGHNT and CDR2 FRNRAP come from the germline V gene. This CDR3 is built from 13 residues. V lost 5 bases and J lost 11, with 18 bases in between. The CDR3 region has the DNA TGTGCTAGTGGTCCTCCAGGAATGTGGGAGCAGTACTTC. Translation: CASGPPGMWEQYF.

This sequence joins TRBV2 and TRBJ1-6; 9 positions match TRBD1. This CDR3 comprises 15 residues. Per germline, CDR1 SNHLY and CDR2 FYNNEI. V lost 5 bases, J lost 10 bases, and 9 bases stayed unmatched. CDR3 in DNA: TGTGCCAGCAGTAACAGGGGGCCCTATGGGTCACCCCTCCACTTT. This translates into CASSNRGPYGSPLHF.

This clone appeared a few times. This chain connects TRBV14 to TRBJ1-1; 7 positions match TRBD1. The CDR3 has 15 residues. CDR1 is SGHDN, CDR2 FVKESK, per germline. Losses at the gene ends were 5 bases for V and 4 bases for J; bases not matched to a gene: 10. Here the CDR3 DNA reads TGTGCCAGCAGCGTTCCCGGGACAGAGGTCACTGAAGCTTTCTTT. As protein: CASSVPGTEVTEAFF.

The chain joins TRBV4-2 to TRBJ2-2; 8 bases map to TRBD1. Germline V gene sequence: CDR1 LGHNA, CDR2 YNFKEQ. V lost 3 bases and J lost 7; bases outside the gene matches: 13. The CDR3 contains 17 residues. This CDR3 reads CASSHPLDRAGVGELFF. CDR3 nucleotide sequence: TGTGCCAGCAGCCACCCTCTGGACAGGGCGGGCGTCGGGGAGCTGTTTTTT.

The CDR3 spells CASSSGTGESPLHF. In DNA, the CDR3 is TGTGCCAGCAGTTCCGGGACAGGGGAATCACCCCTCCACTTT. The chain combines TRBV2 with TRBJ1-6, with 10 bases fitting TRBD1. CDR1 is SNHLY and CDR2 is FYNNEI in the germline V gene. This CDR3 contains 14 residues. Unmatched junction bases numbered 5, after V lost 5 bases and J lost 10 bases.

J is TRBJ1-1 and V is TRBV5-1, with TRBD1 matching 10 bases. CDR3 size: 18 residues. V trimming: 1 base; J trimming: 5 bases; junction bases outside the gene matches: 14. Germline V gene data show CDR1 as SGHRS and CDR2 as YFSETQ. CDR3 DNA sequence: TGCGCCAGCAGCTTGAAAGGACAGGGGGGCACATTCGGGACTGAAGCTTTCTTT. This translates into CASSLKGQGGTFGTEAFF.

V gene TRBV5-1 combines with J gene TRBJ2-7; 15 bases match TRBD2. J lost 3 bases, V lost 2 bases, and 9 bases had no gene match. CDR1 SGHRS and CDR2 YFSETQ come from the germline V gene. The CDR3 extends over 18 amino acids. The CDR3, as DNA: TGCGCCAGCAGCTTAGAGGGACTAGCGGGGGGTCCAAACTACGAGCAGTACTTC. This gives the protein CASSLEGLAGGPNYEQYF.

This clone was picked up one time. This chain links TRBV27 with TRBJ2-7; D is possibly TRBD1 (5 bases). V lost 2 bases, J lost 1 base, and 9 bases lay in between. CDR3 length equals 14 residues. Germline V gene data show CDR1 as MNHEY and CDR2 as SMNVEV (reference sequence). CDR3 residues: CASSLTRQSYEQYF. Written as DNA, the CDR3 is TGTGCCAGCAGTTTAACCCGACAGTCCTACGAGCAGTACTTC.

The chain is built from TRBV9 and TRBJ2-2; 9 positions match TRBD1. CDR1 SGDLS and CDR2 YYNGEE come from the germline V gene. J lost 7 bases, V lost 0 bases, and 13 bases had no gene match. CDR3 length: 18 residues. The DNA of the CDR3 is TGTGCCAGCAGCGTAGCGGGTACAGGGGGCAAATTTAACGGGGAGCTGTTTTTT. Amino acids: CASSVAGTGGKFNGELFF. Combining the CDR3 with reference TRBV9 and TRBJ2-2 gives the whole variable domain DSGVTQTPKHLITATGQRVTLRCSPRSGDLSVYWYQQSLDQGLQFLIQYYNGEERAKGNILERFSAQQFPDLHSELNLSSLELGDSALYFCASSVAGTGGKFNGELFFGEGSRLTVL.

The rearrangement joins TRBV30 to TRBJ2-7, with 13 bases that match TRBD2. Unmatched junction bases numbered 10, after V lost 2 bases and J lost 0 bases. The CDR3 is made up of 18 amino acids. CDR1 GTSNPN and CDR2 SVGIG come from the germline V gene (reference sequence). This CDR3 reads CAWSLLRTSGGHSYEQYF. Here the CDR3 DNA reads TGTGCCTGGAGTCTGCTCCGGACTAGCGGGGGCCACTCCTACGAGCAGTACTTC. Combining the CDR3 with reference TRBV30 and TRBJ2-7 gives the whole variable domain SQTIHQWPATLVQPVGSPLSLECTVEGTSNPNLYWYRQAAGRGLQLLFYSVGIGQISSEVPQNLSASRPQDRQFILSSKKLLLSDSGFYLCAWSLLRTSGGHSYEQYFGPGTRLTVT.

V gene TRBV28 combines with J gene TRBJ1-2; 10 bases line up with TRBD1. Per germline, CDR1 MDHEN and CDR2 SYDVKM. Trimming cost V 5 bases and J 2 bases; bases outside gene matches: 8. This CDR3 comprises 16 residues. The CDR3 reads CASSRTGGGTNYGYTF. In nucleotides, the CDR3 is TGTGCCAGCAGTCGGACAGGGGGGGGGACCAACTATGGCTACACCTTC.

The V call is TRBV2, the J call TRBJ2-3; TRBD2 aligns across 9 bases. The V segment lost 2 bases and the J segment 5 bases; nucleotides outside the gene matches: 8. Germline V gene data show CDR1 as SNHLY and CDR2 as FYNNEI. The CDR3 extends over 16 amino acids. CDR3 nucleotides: TGTGCCAGCAGTGAACCTGGCGGGGGGGCCCTAGATACGCAGTATTTT. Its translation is CASSEPGGGALDTQYF.

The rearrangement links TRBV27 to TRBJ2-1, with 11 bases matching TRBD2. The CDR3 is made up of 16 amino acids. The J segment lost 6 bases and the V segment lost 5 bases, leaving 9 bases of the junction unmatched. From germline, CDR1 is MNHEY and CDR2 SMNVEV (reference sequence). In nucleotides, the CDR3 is TGTGCCAGCAGTCCCCTGACTAGCGGGGCTCCCAATGAGCAGTTCTTC. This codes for CASSPLTSGAPNEQFF.

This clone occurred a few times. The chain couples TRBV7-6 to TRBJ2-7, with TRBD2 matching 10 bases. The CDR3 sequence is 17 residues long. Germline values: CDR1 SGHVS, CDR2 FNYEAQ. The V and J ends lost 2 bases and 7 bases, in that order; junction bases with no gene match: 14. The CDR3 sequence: CASSLRVPTSGVVEQYF. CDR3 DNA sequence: TGTGCCAGCAGCTTAAGAGTCCCCACTAGCGGGGTCGTTGAGCAGTACTTC.

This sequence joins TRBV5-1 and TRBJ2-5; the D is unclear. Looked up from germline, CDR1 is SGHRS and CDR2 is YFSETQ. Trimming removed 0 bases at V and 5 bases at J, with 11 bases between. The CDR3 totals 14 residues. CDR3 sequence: CASSLATSKETQYF. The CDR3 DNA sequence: TGCGCCAGCAGCTTGGCTACGAGTAAGGAGACCCAGTACTTC.

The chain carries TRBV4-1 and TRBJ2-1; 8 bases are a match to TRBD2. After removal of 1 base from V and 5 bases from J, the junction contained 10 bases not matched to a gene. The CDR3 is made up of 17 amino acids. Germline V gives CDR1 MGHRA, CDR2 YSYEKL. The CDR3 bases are TGCGCCAGCAGCCAAGTCCTGACTAGCGACTTCAACAATGAGCAGTTCTTC. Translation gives CASSQVLTSDFNNEQFF.

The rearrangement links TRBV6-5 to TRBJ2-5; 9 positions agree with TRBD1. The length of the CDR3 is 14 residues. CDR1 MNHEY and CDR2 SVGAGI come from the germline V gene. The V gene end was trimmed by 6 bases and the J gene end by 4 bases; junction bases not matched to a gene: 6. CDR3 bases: TGTGCCAGCAGATTACAGGGGGCTGGAGAGACCCAGTACTTC. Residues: CASRLQGAGETQYF.

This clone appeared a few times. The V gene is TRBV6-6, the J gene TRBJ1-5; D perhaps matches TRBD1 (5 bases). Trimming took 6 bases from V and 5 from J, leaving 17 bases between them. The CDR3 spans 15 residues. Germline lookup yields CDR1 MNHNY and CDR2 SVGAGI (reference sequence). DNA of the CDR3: TGTGCCAGCAGCCTACGACGGGAGGGGTATCAGCCCCAGCATTTT. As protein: CASSLRREGYQPQHF.

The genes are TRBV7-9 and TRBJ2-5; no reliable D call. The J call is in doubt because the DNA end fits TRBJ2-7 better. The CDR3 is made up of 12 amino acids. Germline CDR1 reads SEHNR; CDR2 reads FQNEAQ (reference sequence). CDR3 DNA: TGTGCCAGCAGCTTACAGAACTACGAGCAGTACTTC. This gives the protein CASSLQNYEQYF.

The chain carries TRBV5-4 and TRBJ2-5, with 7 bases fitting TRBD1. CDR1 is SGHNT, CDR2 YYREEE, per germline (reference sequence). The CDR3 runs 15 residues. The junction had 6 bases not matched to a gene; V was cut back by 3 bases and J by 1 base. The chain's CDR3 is CASSSNRQGQETQYF. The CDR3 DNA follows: TGTGCCAGCAGCTCAAATAGACAGGGCCAAGAGACCCAGTACTTC.

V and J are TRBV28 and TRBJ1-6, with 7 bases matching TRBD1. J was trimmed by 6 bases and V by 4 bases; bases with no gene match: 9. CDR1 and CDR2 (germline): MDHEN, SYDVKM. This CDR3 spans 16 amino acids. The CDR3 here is CASSSRGANLNSPLHF. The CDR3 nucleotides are TGTGCCAGCAGTTCCAGGGGGGCAAACCTTAATTCACCCCTCCACTTT.

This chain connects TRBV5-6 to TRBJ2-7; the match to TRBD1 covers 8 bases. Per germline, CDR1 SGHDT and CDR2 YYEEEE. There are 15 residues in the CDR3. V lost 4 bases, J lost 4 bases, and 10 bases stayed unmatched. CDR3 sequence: CASSLRRTGNYEQYF. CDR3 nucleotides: TGTGCCAGCAGCCTAAGGAGGACAGGGAATTACGAGCAGTACTTC.

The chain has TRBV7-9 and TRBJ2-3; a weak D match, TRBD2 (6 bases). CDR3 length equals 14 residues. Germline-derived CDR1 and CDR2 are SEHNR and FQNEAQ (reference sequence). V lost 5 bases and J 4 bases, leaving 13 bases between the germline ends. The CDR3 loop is CASSRGVAADTQYF. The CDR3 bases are TGTGCCAGCAGCAGGGGCGTAGCGGCAGATACGCAGTATTTT.

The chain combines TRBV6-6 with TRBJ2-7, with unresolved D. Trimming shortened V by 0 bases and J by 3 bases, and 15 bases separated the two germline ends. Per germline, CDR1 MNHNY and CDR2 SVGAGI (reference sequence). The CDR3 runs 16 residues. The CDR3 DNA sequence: TGTGCCAGCAGTTACTCGAGTCCCTCCGTTGGCTACGAGCAGTACTTC. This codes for CASSYSSPSVGYEQYF.

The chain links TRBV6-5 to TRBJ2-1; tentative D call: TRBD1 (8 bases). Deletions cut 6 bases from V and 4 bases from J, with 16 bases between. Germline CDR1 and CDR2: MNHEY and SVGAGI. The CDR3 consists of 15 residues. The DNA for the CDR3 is TGTGCCAGCAGAGCGGGACAGGCAATATACAATGAGCAGTTCTTC. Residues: CASRAGQAIYNEQFF.

CDR3: CSVGLELNQPQHF. The CDR3 DNA reads as TGCAGCGTTGGTTTGGAGTTAAATCAGCCCCAGCATTTT. The J gene is TRBJ1-5, the V gene TRBV29-1, with no clear D. The germline CDR1 and CDR2 sequences are SQVTM and ANQGSEA. The CDR3 is 13 amino acids. Between the trimmed V and J ends, which lost 4 bases and 4 bases, there was a span of 11 bases.